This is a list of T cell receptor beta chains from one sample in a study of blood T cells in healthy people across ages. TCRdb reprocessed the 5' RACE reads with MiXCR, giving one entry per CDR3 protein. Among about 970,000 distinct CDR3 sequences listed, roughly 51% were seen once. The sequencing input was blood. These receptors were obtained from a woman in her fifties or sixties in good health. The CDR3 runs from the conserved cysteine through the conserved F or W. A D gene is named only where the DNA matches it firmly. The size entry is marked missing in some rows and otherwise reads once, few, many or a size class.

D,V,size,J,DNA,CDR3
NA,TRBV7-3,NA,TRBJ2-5,TGTGCCAGCAGCCCCGTTAATTCCCAGGAGACCCAGTACTTC,CASSPVNSQETQYF
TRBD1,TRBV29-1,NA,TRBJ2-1,TGCAGCGTTGAAGGACTACAGGGGGTTGAGTTCTTC,CSVEGLQGVEFF
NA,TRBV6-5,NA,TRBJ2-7,TGTGCCAGCAGTTTCTCCGGACTATCTCCCGGGTACGAGCAGTACTTC,CASSFSGLSPGYEQYF
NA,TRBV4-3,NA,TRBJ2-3,TGCGCCAGCAGCCGAAGTAAGGTGACAGGCTCCCACGGCACAGATACGCAGTATTTT,CASSRSKVTGSHGTDTQYF
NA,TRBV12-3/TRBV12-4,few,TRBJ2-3,TGTGCCAGCACCTACGTTTTAGATACGCAGTATTTT,CASTYVLDTQYF
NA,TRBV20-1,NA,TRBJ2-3,TGCAGTGCTAGAGATTACCGGTCAGATACGCAGTATTTT,CSARDYRSDTQYF
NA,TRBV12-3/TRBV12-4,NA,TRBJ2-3,TGTGCCAGCTTTAGGAGCGGAATTAACACAGATACGCAGTATTTT,CASFRSGINTDTQYF
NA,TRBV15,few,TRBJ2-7,TGTGCCACCAGCAGCCACGGTCACGAGCAGTACTTC,CATSSHGHEQYF
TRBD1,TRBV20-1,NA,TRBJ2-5,TGCAGTGTACGTCCGGGACAGAACAATGAGCAGTACTTC,CSVRPGQNNEQYF
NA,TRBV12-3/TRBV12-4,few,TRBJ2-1,TGTGCCAGCAGTTTTAGGACAGATTCCTACAATGAGCAGTTCTTC,CASSFRTDSYNEQFF
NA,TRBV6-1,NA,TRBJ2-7,TGTGCCAGCGGAGGCGTGGATACCTACGAGCAGTACTTC,CASGGVDTYEQYF
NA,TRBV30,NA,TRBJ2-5,TGTGCCTGGAGTGTCTACGAGGGAGCAGGTTTTATTACGGAGACCCAGTACTTC,CAWSVYEGAGFITETQYF
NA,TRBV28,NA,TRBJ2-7,TGTGCCAGCCGTAGATGGGGTAGCGACTCAACCTACGAGCAGTACTTC,CASRRWGSDSTYEQYF